This TCR beta chain was retrieved from a study of blood T cell repertoires in COVID-19. Data came from immunoSEQ multiplex PCR; TCRdb stores just in-frame clones and leaves some out. The profile shows approximately 80,000 clones, roughly four fifths of them singletons. Per germline, CDR1 MDHEN and CDR2 SYDVKM. The V end lost 6 bases, the J end lost 1 base, and 16 bases lay between the germline ends. The CDR3 length is 16 residues. The sample consisted of peripheral blood. The V call is TRBV28, the J call TRBJ1-5; perhaps TRBD1 as D (6 bases). The sequence was obtained from a man in his 70s with active or convalescent COVID-19. CDR3: CASRPTRGGSNQPQHF. The CDR3 coding sequence is TGTGCCAGCAGACCGACCAGGGGAGGGAGCAATCAGCCCCAGCATTTT.